These 16 T cell receptor beta chains share one sample of origin, sequenced in a study of regulatory T cells in long-lasting Graves disease (dated by TCRdb to the early 2020s). Library method: multiplex PCR. Sequencing was performed on an Illumina HiSeq 4000. iRepertoire HTBI primers and Arm-PCR amplification of CDR3 regions were used to construct TCR beta libraries. TCRdb reran the public reads through fastp at Q25 and MiXCR, keeping productive beta chains. Each record represents a unique CDR3 protein, reported with the most common genes and DNA among its rows. The sample yields some 250,000 distinct CDR3 sequences; 18% were counted once. The ten top clones hold roughly 15% of the sample. The time point label of this sample denotes: newly diagnosed GD, antithyroid drugs for less than 3 months. For both TCR sequencing and RNA sequencing, RNA was extracted from PBMCs using TRIzol. The sample was also reused in another study, on T cells in Graves' hyperthyroidism and ophthalmopathy.

The starting material was peripheral blood mononuclear cells (PBMCs), obtained at new diagnosis, from a patient treated with antithyroid drugs. The receptors here all came from a woman in her twenties or thirties with Graves disease. Donor details come from another sample of the same person, matched by shared clones.

This clonotype came up a few times. The chain is built from TRBV11-2 and TRBJ1-1, with D possibly being TRBD1 (6 bases). V was trimmed by 5 bases and J by 0 bases, leaving 22 bases between them. Germline lookup yields CDR1 SGHAT and CDR2 FQNNGV. The CDR3 loop spans 18 amino acids. As DNA, the CDR3 is TGTGCCAGCAGCCAAGCTTCCACAGGGAGGGGAATGAACACTGAAGCTTTCTTT. This translates into CASSQASTGRGMNTEAFF.

V gene TRBV6-1 combines with J gene TRBJ1-3; D might be TRBD1 (5 bases). This CDR3 is 16 amino acids long. Trimming took off 5 bases at V and 6 bases at J, with 20 bases between the two ends. CDR1 and CDR2 (germline): MNHNS, SASEGT. CDR3 bases: TGTGCCAGCAGTCCTGCAGGGAGTATTGGGGAAAACACCATATATTTT. Its protein product is CASSPAGSIGENTIYF.

About this clonotype: A read error may be the cause here, since a much bigger clone is one base away. The rearrangement joins TRBV6-1 to TRBJ2-2, with D possibly being TRBD1 (5 bases). From germline, CDR1 is MNHNS and CDR2 SASEGT. This CDR3 is 12 amino acids long. CDR3 loop: CVSNQGPGELFF. The CDR3 DNA reads as TGTGTCAGCAATCAGGGTCCCGGGGAGCTGTTTTTT.

This clonotype has a count of ten or more. The chain links TRBV20-1 to TRBJ1-2; no clear D. Germline V CDR1 and CDR2: DFQATT, SNEGSKA (reference sequence). The CDR3 length is 14 residues. With 6 bases removed from V and 5 bases from J, the gap between germline ends came to 19 bases. CDR3 sequence reads: CSAAEVSPSYGYTF. The CDR3 region has the DNA TGCAGTGCCGCTGAGGTGTCACCGTCGTATGGCTACACCTTC.

At least ten counts were recorded for this clonotype. V and J are TRBV24-1 and TRBJ1-2, with a possible D match to TRBD1 (6 bases). V lost 2 bases to trimming and J lost 5 bases, with 11 bases between them. Per germline, CDR1 KGHDR and CDR2 SFDVKD. The CDR3 runs to 14 residues. The CDR3 nucleotides read TGTGCCACCAGTGATTCCGGGACATCTTATGGCTACACCTTC. Translation gives CATSDSGTSYGYTF.

V and J are TRBV7-9 and TRBJ2-3; 14 bases are a match to TRBD2. The CDR3 has 19 amino acids. From germline, CDR1 is SEHNR and CDR2 FQNEAQ (reference sequence). With 2 bases clipped from V and 4 bases from J, the junction kept 11 bases outside the gene matches. CDR3 loop: CASSLYPGLAGESSDTQYF. CDR3 in DNA: TGTGCCAGCAGCTTATACCCGGGACTAGCGGGAGAGTCTTCAGATACGCAGTATTTT.

This clonotype appeared many times. J is TRBJ1-2 and V is TRBV6-1; D not certain. The CDR3 totals 14 residues. CDR1 and CDR2 from the germline V gene are MNHNS and SASEGT. V was cut by 6 bases and J by 8 bases, with 19 bases left in between. The CDR3 coding sequence is TGTGCCAGCAGCCCGACACCTCTGGTGGGGGGCTACACCTTC. It yields the protein CASSPTPLVGGYTF.

The chain carries TRBV4-2 and TRBJ1-1, with D perhaps matching TRBD1 (5 bases). CDR3 length: 16 residues. With 0 bases removed from V and 1 base from J, the gap between germline ends came to 12 bases. CDR1 is LGHNA, CDR2 YNFKEQ, per germline. This CDR3 is CASSQEAGGQNTEAFF. CDR3 in DNA: TGTGCCAGCAGCCAAGAGGCGGGGGGTCAGAACACTGAAGCTTTCTTT.

This clonotype was counted many times. This chain joins TRBV11-1 and TRBJ1-5; D unresolved. CDR1 is SGHAT, CDR2 FQDESV, per germline (reference sequence). The V end lost 5 bases, the J end lost 0 bases, and 11 bases lay between the germline ends. The CDR3 has 15 amino acids. CDR3 protein: CASSLDGLSNQPQHF. The CDR3 DNA is TGTGCCAGCAGCCTGGACGGACTTAGCAATCAGCCCCAGCATTTT.

This clonotype was observed a handful of times. This may come from a read error, since a much larger clone is one base off. The chain carries TRBV7-2 and TRBJ1-6; no clear D. Looked up from germline, CDR1 is SGHTA and CDR2 is FQGNSA. This CDR3 region has 12 residues. This chain's CDR3 is CAGSLAGSPLHF. The CDR3 DNA follows: TGTGCCGGCAGCTTAGCGGGGTCACCCCTCCACTTT.

This clonotype was picked up many times. The chain uses TRBV7-2 and TRBJ1-5; D possibly corresponds to TRBD1 (6 bases). The CDR3 is made up of 15 amino acids. Germline-derived CDR1 and CDR2 are SGHTA and FQGNSA. V lost 5 bases, J lost 3 bases, and 14 bases lay in between. The CDR3 loop is CASSQDGQINQPQHF. The CDR3 DNA reads as TGTGCCAGCAGCCAGGATGGACAGATCAATCAGCCCCAGCATTTT. Based on the CDR3 plus reference TRBV7-2 and TRBJ1-5, the full variable domain is GAGVSQSPSNKVTEKGKDVELRCDPISGHTALYWYRQSLGQGLEFLIYFQGNSAPDKSGLPSDRFSAERTGGSVSTLTIQRTQQEDSAVYLCASSQDGQINQPQHFGDGTRLSIL.

This chain uses TRBV6-1 with TRBJ2-7; D not resolved. Germline lookup yields CDR1 MNHNS and CDR2 SASEGT. The CDR3 covers 13 residues. V was cut by 5 bases and J by 4 bases, with 12 bases left in between. CDR3 in amino acids: CASSPSSGYEQYF. The CDR3 coding sequence is TGTGCCAGCAGTCCTAGTTCGGGTTACGAGCAGTACTTC.

Points on this clonotype: A junction boundary mismatches the germline segment, possibly from a read error. This sequence joins TRBV7-2 and TRBJ2-1; the D is unclear. This CDR3 comprises 12 residues. The germline V gene has CDR1 SGHTA and CDR2 FQGNSA. This chain's CDR3 is CASGLGWGEQFF. CDR3 nucleotides: TGTGCCAGCGGCTTAGGATGGGGTGAGCAGTTCTTC.

This clonotype was seen many times. The V and J genes are TRBV12-3 or TRBV12-4 and TRBJ2-4; TRBD1 matches at 8 bases. This CDR3 is built from 16 residues. Trimming removed 7 bases from V and 2 bases from J; junction bases left unmatched: 10. DNA for the CDR3: TGTGCCAGCACCCAAGGACAGGGATTTTCCAAAAACATTCAGTACTTC. Its translation is CASTQGQGFSKNIQYF.

This clonotype was seen many times. CDR3 in amino acids: CASSQAAFGAWITEAFF. CDR3 in DNA: TGTGCCAGCAGCCAAGCGGCTTTCGGCGCGTGGATTACTGAAGCTTTCTTT. The genes are TRBV3-1 and TRBJ1-1, with D unresolved. The CDR3 spans 17 residues. V was cut by 1 base and J by 5 bases, with 20 bases left in between. CDR1 is LGHDT and CDR2 is YNNKEL in the germline V gene (reference sequence). Variable domain in full (rest from reference TRBV3-1 and TRBJ1-1): DTAVSQTPKYLVTQMGNDKSIKCEQNLGHDTMYWYKQDSKKFLKIMFSYNNKELIINETVPNRFSPKSPDKAHLNLHINSLELGDSAVYFCASSQAAFGAWITEAFFGQGTRLTVV.

This clonotype was seen at least ten times. The chain recombines TRBV6-1 with TRBJ2-5, with 9 bases lining up with TRBD2. Germline-derived CDR1 and CDR2 are MNHNS and SASEGT. This CDR3 comprises 15 residues. With 7 bases clipped from V and 5 bases from J, the junction kept 11 bases outside the gene matches. CDR3 in DNA: TGTGCCAGCATGGCCGTAGCGGGGGTGGTTGAGACCCAGTACTTC. Amino acid sequence: CASMAVAGVVETQYF.